This T cell receptor beta chain was recovered during a study of identifying expanded T cells in peripheral blood (dated by TCRdb to between 2019 and 2020). A note on the overall study: Four technical replicates, made by sequencing separate aliquots from the same pool of genomic DNA, were compared pairwise.

The immunoSEQ Assay, which uses bias-controlled multiplex PCR amplification of genomic DNA, was used to profile TCRbeta CDR3 regions. The authors' pipeline ran thus. To quantify the absolute abundance of each unique TCRbeta CDR3 region, the sequences were collapsed and filtered. Differential abundance was tested with a binomial (Fisher-equivalent) model and with a beta-binomial model adding time-dependent variance fitted from healthy donors. Clones with fewer than 5 combined templates were excluded, and clones with Benjamini-Hochberg FDR below 0.01 were called differentially abundant. In the beta-binomial model, variance was expressed as a function of the total template count across the two samples, in the form v = (b*log(k)+a)^2. The immuneACCESS repertoire file appears here via TCRdb, limited to in-frame rearrangements. These files lack a portion of the clones; in checked studies, under half of the deficit traces to unresolved V genes, and the cause of the others is not known. That table supplies the V and J calls and clone size; D and trimming were determined from the DNA. Across this sample there are about 130,000 clones, with 65% to 90% seen only once. Around 8.2% of the sample is held by the ten biggest clonotypes.

The full study reports these points: The beta-binomial model significantly reduced the number of clones called differentially abundant and the false-positive rate across all healthy-donor time intervals. Variance in clone template counts between two-week samples significantly increased with total template count across all healthy donors. The binomial model flagged 0.9 to 1.5 differentially abundant clones between technical replicates but roughly 15 over roughly two weeks and 19 to 20 over four weeks. The authors expected that over much longer intervals, such as months to years, biological variance in healthy repertoires might increase even further.

From cysteine to phenylalanine, the CDR3 is 16 amino acids long. The only DNA kept is the CDR3, 48 bases in frame from the first base. In the germline V gene, CDR1 corresponds to KGHSH and CDR2 to LQKENI. Trimming leaves V shorter by 2 bases and J shorter by 7 bases, with the junction holding 8 bases beyond the gene matches. No immune events such as infections were documented for the healthy donors during the collection period. Time-dependent variance in a beta-binomial model of T-cell clone differential abundance was calibrated using healthy-donor blood repertoires as a training cohort. There were about 10 healthy donors in the training cohort, of whom 3 were female and 7 were male. An age range of about 25 to 64 years, with an average of 43 years, was recorded for the donors. Whole blood from each healthy donor was obtained from a commercial supplier and was collected at three time points around 15 days apart. For immunosequencing, genomic DNA was extracted from unsorted whole blood.

Concerning this clone itself: The target of this receptor is not known. Base qualities are not at hand, and no much larger clone is one base apart.

This TCR was sampled from a person aged 18 to 70 in good health. The chain was built from TRBV18 and TRBJ2-1, with 10 bases matching TRBD2. Material for sequencing was blood. The CDR3 reads as follows: CASSPASGGGGNEQFF. The sequenced DNA: TGTGCCAGCTCACCAGCGAGCGGGGGGGGAGGAAATGAGCAGTTCTTC.